The entry below describes one T cell receptor beta chain. The assay was immunoSEQ multiplex PCR, and TCRdb's table has in-frame clones only and misses some. The sample yields a few hundred thousand clones, 70% to 90% seen once. The entry originates in a study of blood T cell repertoires in COVID-19. At the level of the study: The United States, Italy and Spain provided the acute and convalescent COVID-19 samples. The analysed material was cDNA or gDNA that came from T cells, B-cell-depleted T cells, or PBMCs.

The length of the CDR3 is 13 residues. Germline CDR1 and CDR2: LGHNT and FRNRAP. After removal of 3 bases from V and 4 bases from J, the junction contained 0 bases not matched to a gene. V usage is TRBV12-5 and J usage is TRBJ2-3; 8 bases line up with TRBD2. The sample comprised PBMCs or T cells enriched from blood (not recorded which). The receptor was derived from a woman in her thirties who had recovered from COVID-19. The CDR3 bases are TGTGCTAGTGGTTTCGGGAGGGCAGATACGCAGTATTTT. Translated: CASGFGRADTQYF.